One and the same sample provided the 12 T cell receptor beta chains below, sequenced in a study of shared clonotypes between healthy human individuals. TCRdb keeps only in-frame clones here, not all; method: immunoSEQ multiplex PCR. Among hundreds of thousands of clones listed, roughly 78% were seen once. Sample: memory CD4+ T cells sorted from blood. Subset: CD45RA-negative fraction. The receptors come from a woman aged 30 to 39 in good health.

The J gene is TRBJ2-7, the V gene TRBV28, with TRBD2 matching 8 bases. The CDR3 has 14 amino acids. Germline assignment: CDR1 MDHEN and CDR2 SYDVKM. Trimming removed 8 bases from V and 2 bases from J; junction bases left unmatched: 8. In DNA, the CDR3 is TGTGCCAGCCGAGGGACTAGTCCGACCTACGAGCAGTACTTC. It codes for CASRGTSPTYEQYF.

This clone came up a few times. V gene TRBV12-5 combines with J gene TRBJ2-2; 8 nucleotides agree with TRBD2. Losses at the gene ends were 4 bases for V and 5 bases for J; bases not matched to a gene: 9. CDR3 length equals 16 residues. The V gene's germline CDR1 is LGHNT and CDR2 FRNRAP. The DNA for the CDR3 is TGTGCTAGTGGTTCAATAGCGGGAAGGGTAACCGGGGAGCTGTTTTTT. It specifies CASGSIAGRVTGELFF.

This clone was detected many times. This sequence joins TRBV5-1 and TRBJ2-7, with no clear D. Germline-derived CDR1 and CDR2 are SGHRS and YFSETQ. The V gene lost 5 bases and the J gene lost 4 bases, with 19 bases spanning the gap. This CDR3 spans 15 amino acids. Here the CDR3 reads CASRSGPEGYYEQYF. The CDR3 coding sequence is TGCGCCAGCAGATCCGGACCGGAAGGATATTACGAGCAGTACTTC.

The V and J genes are TRBV7-2 and TRBJ1-3, with D perhaps TRBD1 (5 bases). Germline V lookup: CDR1 SGHTA, CDR2 FQGNSA. Deletions cut 4 bases from V and 3 bases from J, with 7 bases between. The CDR3 runs to 13 residues. Here the CDR3 DNA reads TGTGCCAGCAGCTCGACAGTTGGAAACACCATATATTTT. It yields the protein CASSSTVGNTIYF. Full variable domain (remainder filled in from reference TRBV7-2 and TRBJ1-3): GAGVSQSPSNKVTEKGKDVELRCDPISGHTALYWYRQSLGQGLEFLIYFQGNSAPDKSGLPSDRFSAERTGGSVSTLTIQRTQQEDSAVYLCASSSTVGNTIYFGEGSWLTVV.

The gene calls are TRBV6-5 and TRBJ2-2; 7 bases align to TRBD2. The V gene end was trimmed by 6 bases and the J gene end by 1 base; junction bases not matched to a gene: 5. The CDR3 length is 15 residues. Per germline, CDR1 MNHEY and CDR2 SVGAGI. CDR3 nucleotide sequence: TGTGCCAGCAGCCAGCGGGGAGGGAACACCGGGGAGCTGTTTTTT. Protein product: CASSQRGGNTGELFF.

This clone was seen only once. The V and J genes are TRBV7-2 and TRBJ2-2; 7 positions match TRBD2. The germline V gene has CDR1 SGHTA and CDR2 FQGNSA. The ends lost 3 bases at V and 5 bases at J; junction bases unmatched: 9. The CDR3 covers 16 residues. In DNA form, the CDR3 reads TGTGCCAGCAGCTTTCCCGCGGGAGTAGGGACCGGGGAGCTGTTTTTT. It translates to CASSFPAGVGTGELFF. Drawing the rest from reference TRBV7-2 and TRBJ2-2, the complete variable domain is GAGVSQSPSNKVTEKGKDVELRCDPISGHTALYWYRQSLGQGLEFLIYFQGNSAPDKSGLPSDRFSAERTGGSVSTLTIQRTQQEDSAVYLCASSFPAGVGTGELFFGEGSRLTVL.

The chain combines TRBV21-1 with TRBJ2-4; TRBD1 is the table's D call and was not checked against the DNA. TRBV21-1 is reported as a pseudogene. CDR3 length: 15 residues. CDR3 nucleotides: TGTGCCAGCAGCAAAGACGATAGGGGGCGGAACATTCAGTACTTC. Translated, it gives CASSKDDRGRNIQYF.

The chain uses TRBV7-9 and TRBJ2-3, with 11 bases lining up with TRBD2. V lost 5 bases to trimming and J lost 2 bases; unmatched junction nucleotides: 3. The germline V gene has CDR1 SEHNR and CDR2 FQNEAQ (reference sequence). This CDR3 spans 15 amino acids. CDR3 sequence: CASSQTSGITDTQYF. The CDR3 nucleotides read TGTGCCAGCAGCCAGACTAGCGGGATCACAGATACGCAGTATTTT.

The rearrangement joins TRBV5-1 to TRBJ2-2, with D perhaps TRBD2 (5 bases). Between the trimmed V and J ends, which lost 9 bases and 4 bases, there was a span of 16 bases. CDR3 length: 14 amino acids. From germline, CDR1 is SGHRS and CDR2 YFSETQ. The CDR3 region has the DNA TGCGCCACGTCCCGGGGAGAAGGCACCGGGGAGCTGTTTTTT. It encodes CATSRGEGTGELFF.

As concerns this clone: One end of the junction fails to match germline, which may point to a read error. The genes are TRBV2 and TRBJ2-2; D assignment may be TRBD1 or TRBD2 (5 bases each). The CDR3 has 14 residues. Germline-derived CDR1 and CDR2 are SNHLY and FYNNEI. CDR3 sequence (DNA): TGTGCCAGCAGGGAAGGGGAGTTTTCCGGGGAGCTGTTTTTT. It translates to CASREGEFSGELFF.

This clone has more than one count but fewer than ten. The chain employs TRBV29-1 and TRBJ2-1; D unresolved. Deletions cut 5 bases from V and 4 bases from J, with 9 bases between. Germline loops: CDR1 SQVTM, CDR2 ANQGSEA. The CDR3 spans 12 residues. CDR3 nucleotides: TGCAGCGTTCCCGGGTGGTACAATGAGCAGTTCTTC. It encodes CSVPGWYNEQFF.

The chain is built from TRBV5-1 and TRBJ2-1; the match to TRBD1 covers 7 bases. The V and J ends lost 5 bases and 4 bases, in that order; junction bases with no gene match: 6. The germline V gene has CDR1 SGHRS and CDR2 YFSETQ. The CDR3 length is 14 residues. CDR3 in DNA: TGCGCCAGCAGGGACGGGACAGTATACAATGAGCAGTTCTTC. Translated: CASRDGTVYNEQFF.